The source of this TCR beta chain is a study of CD8+CD57+ T cells in acquired aplastic anemia. On the study more broadly: Sorted CD4+ and CD8+ cell DNA averaged roughly 3.2 ug.

Profiling of TCR beta VDJ combinations and CDR3 sequences used genomic DNA as template. TCRdb recomputed calls from the reads with MiXCR, one row per CDR3 protein. Of about 180,000 distinct CDR3 sequences detected, more than 45% appear once; the ten largest clones hold 0.85% to 1.2%. For this clonotype: The antigen is undetermined. One junction end disagrees with the germline gene, perhaps due to a read error.

The CDR3 totals 14 residues. Only patients with CD8+CD57+ cell expansion on flow cytometry were chosen for sequencing. The study sampled blood from patients who had received no therapy. Study observations and caveats: Overlap between patients and controls comprised about 28 CD8+ CDR3 sequences. For CD8+ Simpson's diversity, patients and controls showed no significant difference.

V is TRBV12-3 or TRBV12-4 and J is TRBJ1-1, with 9 bases lining up with TRBD1. The clonotype comes from a human donor with aplastic anemia. Sample: sorted CD4+, CD8+, or CD8+CD57+ T cells (not recorded which) from PBMCs. CDR3 protein: CASSLTGGGTMASF. In DNA, the CDR3 is TGTGCCAGCAGCCTCACAGGGGGCGGAACTATGGCTTCCTTT.